The clone carrying this TCR beta chain was seen once. The CDR3 totals 13 residues. Per germline, CDR1 SNHLY and CDR2 FYNNEI. V lost 3 bases and J lost 2, with 7 bases in between. This specimen belongs to a study of blood T cell repertoires in COVID-19. Study-wide context: Italy, Spain and the United States were the sources of the convalescent and acute COVID-19 samples.

In the original analysis: Estimates of nucleated cell counts were drawn from the amplification of reference gene primers. Libraries were prepared by immunoSEQ multiplex PCR; TCRdb keeps only in-frame clonotypes and omits some of them. V, J and clone size are those of that table, while D and trimming were read from the DNA. The profile shows roughly 71,000 clones, around 86% of them singletons. This rearrangement joins TRBV2 to TRBJ1-2, with D possibly matching TRBD1 (6 bases). The clonotype was recovered from a man aged 25 to 40 with acute or convalescent COVID-19. Material for sequencing was peripheral blood. The CDR3 coding sequence is TGTGCCAGCAGTGATGGACAGAACTATGGCTACACCTTC. It codes for CASSDGQNYGYTF.